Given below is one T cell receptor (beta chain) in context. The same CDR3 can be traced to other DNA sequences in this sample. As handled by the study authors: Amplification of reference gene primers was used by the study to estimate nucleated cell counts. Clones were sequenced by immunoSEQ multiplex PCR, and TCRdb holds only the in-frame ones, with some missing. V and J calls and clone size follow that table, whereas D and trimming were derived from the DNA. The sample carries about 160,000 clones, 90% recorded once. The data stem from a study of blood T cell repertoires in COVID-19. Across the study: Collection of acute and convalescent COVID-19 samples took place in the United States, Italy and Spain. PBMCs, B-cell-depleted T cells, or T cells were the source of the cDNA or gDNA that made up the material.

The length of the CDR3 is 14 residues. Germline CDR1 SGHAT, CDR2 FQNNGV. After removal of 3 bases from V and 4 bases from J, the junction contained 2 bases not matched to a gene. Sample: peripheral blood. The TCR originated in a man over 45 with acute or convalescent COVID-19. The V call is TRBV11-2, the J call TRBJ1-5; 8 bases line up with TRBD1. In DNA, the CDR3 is TGTGCCAGCAGCTTGGGGACAGGTAATCAGCCCCAGCATTTT. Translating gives CASSLGTGNQPQHF.